Following are 21 T cell receptor beta chains from one sample sequenced in a study of CD8 T cells in Susac syndrome. With random hexamers, reverse transcription was performed on about 0.5 to 1 ug of RNA. Each CDR3 protein is one row after TCRdb ran MiXCR on the immunoSEQ multiplex PCR reads. The data show approximately 65,000 distinct CDR3 sequences, approximately 94% seen once. The sample was CD8+ T cells from PBMCs. The receptors were gathered from a human donor in good health.

This sequence joins TRBV19 and TRBJ1-4; a possible D gene is TRBD1 (5 bases). Trimming stripped 3 bases from V and 0 bases from J, with 11 bases between. CDR3 size: 16 residues. The germline CDR1 and CDR2 sequences are LNHDA and SQIVND (reference sequence). The CDR3 loop reads CASSIGTHATNEKLFF. DNA of the CDR3: TGTGCCAGTAGTATCGGGACCCACGCAACTAATGAAAAACTGTTTTTT. Drawing the rest from reference TRBV19 and TRBJ1-4, the complete variable domain is DGGITQSPKYLFRKEGQNVTLSCEQNLNHDAMYWYRQDPGQGLRLIYYSQIVNDFQKGDIAEGYSVSREKKESFPLTVTSAQKNPTAFYLCASSIGTHATNEKLFFGSGTQLSVL.

The V call is TRBV15, the J call TRBJ1-4; D call uncertain. Trimming pared 5 bases from V and 5 bases from J, leaving 15 bases between. The CDR3 is 15 amino acids. Germline CDR1 reads LNHNV; CDR2 reads YYDKDF (reference sequence). The CDR3 nucleotides are TGTGCCACCAGCCCCAGGAGGTCGCCCAATGAAAAACTGTTTTTT. Translating gives CATSPRRSPNEKLFF.

The chain is built from TRBV14 and TRBJ1-2; D not resolved. This CDR3 is 12 amino acids long. CDR1 and CDR2 from the germline V gene are SGHDN and FVKESK. With 1 base removed from V and 10 bases from J, the gap between germline ends came to 10 bases. The CDR3 sequence: CASSQGPTDYTF. The CDR3, as DNA: TGTGCCAGCAGCCAAGGTCCTACAGACTACACCTTC. The full variable domain, with the rest looked up from reference TRBV14 and TRBJ1-2, is EAGVTQFPSHSVIEKGQTVTLRCDPISGHDNLYWYRRVMGKEIKFLLHFVKESKQDESGMPNNRFLAERTGGTYSTLKVQPAELEDSGVYFCASSQGPTDYTFGSGTRLTVV.

This chain uses TRBV4-1 with TRBJ2-7, with 8 nucleotides matching TRBD1. The CDR3 length is 15 residues. Germline CDR1 reads MGHRA; CDR2 reads YSYEKL. The V and J ends lost 4 bases and 2 bases, in that order; junction bases with no gene match: 7. CDR3: CASSLGQEIPYEQYF. Here the CDR3 DNA reads TGCGCCAGCAGCCTGGGACAGGAGATCCCCTACGAGCAGTACTTC.

The J gene is TRBJ1-2, the V gene TRBV25-1; 8 nucleotides line up with TRBD1. Germline-derived CDR1 and CDR2 are MGHDK and SYGVNS. This CDR3 comprises 14 residues. V lost 4 bases, J lost 6 bases, and 7 bases stayed unmatched. The CDR3 spells CASSGQGAFDGYTF. The CDR3 coding sequence is TGTGCCAGCAGTGGCCAGGGGGCCTTCGATGGCTACACCTTC.

The rearrangement joins TRBV7-3 to TRBJ2-1, with a possible D match to TRBD2 (5 bases). Germline V CDR1 and CDR2: SGHTA, FQGTGA. The CDR3 sequence is 16 residues long. Trimming took 1 base from V and 0 from J, leaving 10 bases between them. The CDR3 DNA reads TGTGCCAGCAGCTTAAGTACGGGGAGCTCCTACAATGAGCAGTTCTTC. As protein: CASSLSTGSSYNEQFF.

This chain connects TRBV2 to TRBJ2-4; TRBD1 matches at 7 bases. CDR1 and CDR2 (germline): SNHLY, FYNNEI. Losses at the gene ends were 5 bases for V and 2 bases for J; bases not matched to a gene: 9. The CDR3 consists of 16 residues. CDR3 in amino acids: CASSIRRDSSKNIQYF. In DNA form, the CDR3 reads TGTGCCAGCAGTATCCGCCGGGACAGCTCCAAAAACATTCAGTACTTC.

This clonotype turned up a few times. In nucleotides, the CDR3 is TGTGCCAGCAGTCCCGGTGGTAGCGGGGGGTATAAATCCTACGAGCAGTACTTC. Protein sequence: CASSPGGSGGYKSYEQYF. The V call is TRBV27, the J call TRBJ2-7, with TRBD2 matching over 10 bases. Trimming cost V 5 bases and J 1 base; bases outside gene matches: 14. CDR1 MNHEY and CDR2 SMNVEV come from the germline V gene (reference sequence). This CDR3 contains 18 residues.

This clonotype was detected a few times. This chain joins TRBV27 and TRBJ2-7, with 9 bases that match TRBD1. The CDR3 has 14 amino acids. Per germline, CDR1 MNHEY and CDR2 SMNVEV (reference sequence). J gave up 3 bases and V 3 bases, and 3 bases lay outside the gene matches. CDR3 coding DNA: TGTGCCAGCAGTTTGGGACAGGGAGGCTACGAGCAGTACTTC. This codes for CASSLGQGGYEQYF.

The chain carries TRBV9 and TRBJ2-3, with 8 bases aligning to TRBD2. The CDR3 has 15 amino acids. The junction had 7 bases not matched to a gene; V was cut back by 4 bases and J by 3 bases. CDR1 SGDLS and CDR2 YYNGEE come from the germline V gene. The chain's CDR3 is CASSRGGAGTDTQYF. In nucleotides, the CDR3 is TGTGCCAGCAGCCGGGGGGGAGCGGGGACAGATACGCAGTATTTT.

The J gene is TRBJ1-5, the V gene TRBV6-2 or TRBV6-3; D gene uncertain. The germline V gene has CDR1 MNHEY and CDR2 SVGEGT. V gave up 0 bases and J gave up 0 bases, with 6 bases separating them. The CDR3 is made up of 15 amino acids. CDR3 amino acids: CASSYSRGSNQPQHF. The CDR3 nucleotides are TGTGCCAGCAGTTACTCGAGAGGTAGCAATCAGCCCCAGCATTTT.

CDR3 bases: TGTGCCAGTAGTGCGGTACCCAGCACAGATACGCAGTATTTT. Protein: CASSAVPSTDTQYF. The gene calls are TRBV19 and TRBJ2-3, with D unresolved. The V gene's germline CDR1 is LNHDA and CDR2 SQIVND (reference sequence). The CDR3 length is 14 residues. Between the trimmed V and J ends, which lost 5 bases and 0 bases, there was a span of 9 bases. Full variable domain (outside the CDR3, taken from reference TRBV19 and TRBJ2-3): DGGITQSPKYLFRKEGQNVTLSCEQNLNHDAMYWYRQDPGQGLRLIYYSQIVNDFQKGDIAEGYSVSREKKESFPLTVTSAQKNPTAFYLCASSAVPSTDTQYFGPGTRLTVL.

This clonotype was detected only once. The chain has TRBV19 and TRBJ2-7; no clear D. Germline CDR1 is LNHDA and CDR2 is SQIVND (reference sequence). With 1 base removed from V and 0 bases from J, the gap between germline ends came to 16 bases. The CDR3 has 17 amino acids. CDR3 in DNA: TGTGCCAGTAGTATAGTCGCCCAGGCCACCTTCTCCTACGAGCAGTACTTC. Its translation is CASSIVAQATFSYEQYF. The entire variable domain, with the rest obtained from reference TRBV19 and TRBJ2-7, is as follows: DGGITQSPKYLFRKEGQNVTLSCEQNLNHDAMYWYRQDPGQGLRLIYYSQIVNDFQKGDIAEGYSVSREKKESFPLTVTSAQKNPTAFYLCASSIVAQATFSYEQYFGPGTRLTVT.

The genes are TRBV3-1 and TRBJ2-7; 9 positions match TRBD1. Germline V lookup: CDR1 LGHDT, CDR2 YNNKEL (reference sequence). The CDR3 extends over 15 amino acids. V was pared by 2 bases and J by 3 bases, with 5 bases of the junction left unmatched. Here the CDR3 DNA reads TGTGCCAGCAGCCAATTACCGACAGGGGGCTACGAGCAGTACTTC. Protein: CASSQLPTGGYEQYF.

The chain uses TRBV28 and TRBJ2-7; D gene unclear. Germline V CDR1 and CDR2: MDHEN, SYDVKM. The V end lost 3 bases, the J end lost 0 bases, and 12 bases lay between the germline ends. The CDR3 totals 15 residues. The DNA of the CDR3 is TGTGCCAGCAGTTTCGTGGGTCACCCCTCCTACGAGCAGTACTTC. Translated: CASSFVGHPSYEQYF.

V and J are TRBV27 and TRBJ1-1, with 8 bases aligning to TRBD1. The CDR3 has 14 residues. With V trimmed by 6 bases and J by 1 base, 4 bases remained unmatched. CDR1 is MNHEY and CDR2 is SMNVEV in the germline V gene (reference sequence). CDR3 DNA: TGTGCCAGCAGCCCGACAGGGGCGAACACTGAAGCTTTCTTT. As protein: CASSPTGANTEAFF.

This chain links TRBV5-1 with TRBJ2-1; 8 nucleotides agree with TRBD1. V shed 4 bases, J shed 9 bases, and the junction held 15 bases outside the gene matches. The germline V gene has CDR1 SGHRS and CDR2 YFSETQ. CDR3 length equals 16 residues. CDR3 region: CASSGGSRTGFSEQFF. In nucleotides, the CDR3 is TGCGCCAGCAGCGGAGGGTCCAGGACAGGGTTTAGTGAGCAGTTCTTC.

The V gene is TRBV6-2 or TRBV6-3, the J gene TRBJ2-7; no clear D. CDR3 length equals 17 residues. The germline CDR1 and CDR2 sequences are MNHEY and SVGEGT. V was pared by 5 bases and J by 2 bases, with 22 bases between. The CDR3 DNA is TGTGCCAGCAGTACCCCTACGTCTATTGTACCTACCTACGAGCAGTACTTC. Encoded protein: CASSTPTSIVPTYEQYF.

The chain joins TRBV6-6 to TRBJ2-1; possibly TRBD1 for D (5 bases). This CDR3 has 14 amino acids. Germline lookup yields CDR1 MNHNY and CDR2 SVGAGI (reference sequence). V shed 2 bases and J shed 4 bases, with 9 bases lying between them. CDR3 residues: CASSYEAGYNEQFF. The CDR3 DNA is TGTGCCAGCAGTTACGAGGCAGGGTACAATGAGCAGTTCTTC.

The genes are TRBV6-5 and TRBJ1-1; 11 positions match TRBD1. The ends lost 5 bases at V and 7 bases at J; junction bases unmatched: 6. CDR1 is MNHEY and CDR2 is SVGAGI in the germline V gene. The CDR3 is 14 amino acids. The CDR3 nucleotides are TGTGCCAGCAGTAACCGGGACAGGGGGGTTGAAGCTTTCTTT. Translating gives CASSNRDRGVEAFF.

The V gene is TRBV6-2 or TRBV6-3, the J gene TRBJ2-2; 7 bases align to TRBD2. This CDR3 is built from 15 residues. Germline loops: CDR1 MNHEY, CDR2 SVGEGT. The V gene end was trimmed by 5 bases and the J gene end by 2 bases; junction bases not matched to a gene: 5. CDR3 DNA: TGTGCCAGCAGTCCCCTAGCGGACAACACCGGGGAGCTGTTTTTT. Its protein product is CASSPLADNTGELFF.